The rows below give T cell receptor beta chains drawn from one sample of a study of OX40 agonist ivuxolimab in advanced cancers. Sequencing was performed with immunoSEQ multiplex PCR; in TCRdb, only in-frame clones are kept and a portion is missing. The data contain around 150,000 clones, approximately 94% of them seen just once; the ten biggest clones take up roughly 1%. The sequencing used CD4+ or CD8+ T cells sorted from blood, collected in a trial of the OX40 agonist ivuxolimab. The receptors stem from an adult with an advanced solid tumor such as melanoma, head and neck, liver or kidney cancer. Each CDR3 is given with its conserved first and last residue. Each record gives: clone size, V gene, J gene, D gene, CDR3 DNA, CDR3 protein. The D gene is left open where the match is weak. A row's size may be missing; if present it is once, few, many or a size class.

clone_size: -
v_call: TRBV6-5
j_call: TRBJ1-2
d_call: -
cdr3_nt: TGTGCCAGCAGTTACTCCACAGGGTATACCTATGGCTACACCTTC
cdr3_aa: CASSYSTGYTYGYTF

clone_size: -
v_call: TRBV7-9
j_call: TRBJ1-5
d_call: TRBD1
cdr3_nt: TGTGCCAGCAGCATCACTGGACAGGGGAATCAGCCCCAGCATTTT
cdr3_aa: CASSITGQGNQPQHF

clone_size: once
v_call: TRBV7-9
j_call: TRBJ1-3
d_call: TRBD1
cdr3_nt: TGTGCCATCCGACAGGGGTACTCTGGAAACACCATATATTTT
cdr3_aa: CAIRQGYSGNTIYF

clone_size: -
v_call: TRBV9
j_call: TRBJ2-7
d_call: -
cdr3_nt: TGTGCCAGCAGCGTCCTCGCAATCTCCTACGAGCAGTACTTC
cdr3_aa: CASSVLAISYEQYF

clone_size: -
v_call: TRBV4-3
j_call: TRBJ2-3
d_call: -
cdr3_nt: TGCGCCAGCAGCCAAGATAAATTGCAGACGCAGTATTTT
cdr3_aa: CASSQDKLQTQYF

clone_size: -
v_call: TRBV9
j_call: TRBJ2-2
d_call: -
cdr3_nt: TGTGCCAGCAGCGTGGAACCCGGGGAGCTGTTTTTT
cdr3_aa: CASSVEPGELFF

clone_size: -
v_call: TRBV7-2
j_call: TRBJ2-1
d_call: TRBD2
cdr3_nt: TGTGCCAGCAGCTTAGATGGGACTAGCGGGGCCTACAATGAGCAGTTCTTC
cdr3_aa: CASSLDGTSGAYNEQFF

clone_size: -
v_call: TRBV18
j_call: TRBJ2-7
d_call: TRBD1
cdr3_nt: TGTGCCAGCTCACCATCGACGGGACAGGGGGCATCGCGGTACTTC
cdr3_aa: CASSPSTGQGASRYF

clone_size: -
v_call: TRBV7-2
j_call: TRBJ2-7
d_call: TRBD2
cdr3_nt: TGTGCCAGCACCCCCTGGGGGGGTCCCCGGAACGAGCAGTACTTC
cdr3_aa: CASTPWGGPRNEQYF

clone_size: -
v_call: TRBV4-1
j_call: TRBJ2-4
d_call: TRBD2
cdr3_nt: TGCGCCAGCAGCCCCCTCTTTCTAGCGGGAGGTAGGGGGAACATTCAGTACTTC
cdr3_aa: CASSPLFLAGGRGNIQYF

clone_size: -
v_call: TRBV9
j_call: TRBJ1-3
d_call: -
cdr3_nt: TGTGCCAGCAGCGTAGGTTTGGGTAGGGAGTCGTCAGGAAACACCATATATTTT
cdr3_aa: CASSVGLGRESSGNTIYF

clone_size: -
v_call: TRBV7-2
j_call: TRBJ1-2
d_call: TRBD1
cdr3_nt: TGTGCCAGCAGCCCAGACAGGGCCCCCTATGGCTACACCTTC
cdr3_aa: CASSPDRAPYGYTF

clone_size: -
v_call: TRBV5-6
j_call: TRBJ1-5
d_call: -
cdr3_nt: TGTGCCAGCAGCTTGACAGGGACATATAGCAATCAGCCCCAGCATTTT
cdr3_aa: CASSLTGTYSNQPQHF

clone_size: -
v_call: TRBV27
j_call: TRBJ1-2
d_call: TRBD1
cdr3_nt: TGTGCCAGCAGTTCCGCCCCGGGACAGGGCGGCTATGGCTACACCTTC
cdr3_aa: CASSSAPGQGGYGYTF

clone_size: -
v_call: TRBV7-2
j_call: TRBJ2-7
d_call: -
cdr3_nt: TGTGCCAGCAGCCCAATACAGGAGCACTACGAGCAGTACTTC
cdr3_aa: CASSPIQEHYEQYF

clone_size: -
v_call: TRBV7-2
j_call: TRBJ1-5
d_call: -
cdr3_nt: TGTGCCAGCAGCTTCATTGCCAAGCAGCCCCAGCATTTT
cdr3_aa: CASSFIAKQPQHF

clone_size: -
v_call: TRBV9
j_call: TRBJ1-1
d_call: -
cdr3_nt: TGTGCCAGCAGCTCAAGTGGTGGGGGGCCCGGTGAAGCTTTCTTT
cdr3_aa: CASSSSGGGPGEAFF

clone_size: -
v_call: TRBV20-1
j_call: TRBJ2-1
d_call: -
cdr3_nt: TGCACGGTAGGAGGGTGGAATGAGCAGTTCTTC
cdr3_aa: CTVGGWNEQFF

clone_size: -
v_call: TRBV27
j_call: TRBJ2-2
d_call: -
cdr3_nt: TGTGCCAGCAGTTTCCGGGATCTCGGGTTACCGAACACCGGGGAGCTGTTTTTT
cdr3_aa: CASSFRDLGLPNTGELFF

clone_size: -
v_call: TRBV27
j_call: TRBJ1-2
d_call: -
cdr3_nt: TGTGCCAGCAGTTTATCCGGGCCGTGGGATCAACGTTTATATGGCTACACCTTC
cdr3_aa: CASSLSGPWDQRLYGYTF

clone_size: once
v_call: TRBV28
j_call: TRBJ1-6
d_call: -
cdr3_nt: TGTGCCAGCAGTCCCTTCGGGGGCGGTCATTCACCCCTCCACTTT
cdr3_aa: CASSPFGGGHSPLHF

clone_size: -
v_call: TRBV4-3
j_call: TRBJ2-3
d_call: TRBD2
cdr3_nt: TGCGCCAGCAGCCAAGATCGGACTAGCGGGAGCACAGATACGCAGTATTTT
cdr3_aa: CASSQDRTSGSTDTQYF

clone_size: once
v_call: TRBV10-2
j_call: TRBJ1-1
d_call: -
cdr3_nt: TGCGCCAGCACCACGTCTCGGACGGCCTCTGAAGCTTTCTTT
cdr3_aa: CASTTSRTASEAFF

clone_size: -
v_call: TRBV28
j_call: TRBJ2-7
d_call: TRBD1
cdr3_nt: TGTGCCAGCAGGGGAGACAGGGGAGGTTGGTACGAGCAGTACTTC
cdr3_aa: CASRGDRGGWYEQYF

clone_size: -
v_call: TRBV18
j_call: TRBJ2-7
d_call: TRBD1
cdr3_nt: TGTGCCAGCTCACCCGGGACAGGAGTCCTCTACGAGCAGTACTTC
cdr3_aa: CASSPGTGVLYEQYF

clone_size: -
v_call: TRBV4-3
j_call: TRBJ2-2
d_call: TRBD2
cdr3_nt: TGCGCCAGCAGCCAGACGGATAGCGGGGGGAACACCGGGGAGCTGTTTTTT
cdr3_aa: CASSQTDSGGNTGELFF

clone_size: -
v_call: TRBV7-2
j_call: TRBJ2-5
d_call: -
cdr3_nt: TGTGCCAGCAGCTTAGGGGCCAGGGTGCATCAAGAGACCCAGTACTTC
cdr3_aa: CASSLGARVHQETQYF

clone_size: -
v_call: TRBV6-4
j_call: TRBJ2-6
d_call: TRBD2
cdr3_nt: TGTGCCAGCAGCCCTACTAGCGGGGGACACTCTGGGGCCAACGTCCTGACTTTC
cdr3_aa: CASSPTSGGHSGANVLTF

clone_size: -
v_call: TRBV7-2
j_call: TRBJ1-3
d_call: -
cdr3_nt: TGTGCCAGCAGACCCGGGGCCTCTGGAAACACCATATATTTT
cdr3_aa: CASRPGASGNTIYF

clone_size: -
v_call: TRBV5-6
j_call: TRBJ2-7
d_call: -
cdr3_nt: TGTGCCAGCAGCTTTGAGGGATGCAGCCGCTCCTACGAGCAGTACTTC
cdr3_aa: CASSFEGCSRSYEQYF

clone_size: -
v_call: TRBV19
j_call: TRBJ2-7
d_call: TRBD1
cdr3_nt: TGTGCCAGTAGTCCCAGGACAGGGGGCGAGCAGTACTTC
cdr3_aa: CASSPRTGGEQYF

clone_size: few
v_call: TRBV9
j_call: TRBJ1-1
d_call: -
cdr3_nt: TGTGCCAGCAGCGTAGAAGGGGTTGGGAACACTGAAGCTTTCTTT
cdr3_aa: CASSVEGVGNTEAFF

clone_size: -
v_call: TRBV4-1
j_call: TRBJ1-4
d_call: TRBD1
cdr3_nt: TGCGCCAGCAGCCCCCGGGACAGGGTTGCAACTAATGAAAAACTGTTTTTT
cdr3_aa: CASSPRDRVATNEKLFF

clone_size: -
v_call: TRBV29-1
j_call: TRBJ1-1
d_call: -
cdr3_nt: TGCAGCGTTCTCATTAACCCGGGCACTGAAGCTTTCTTT
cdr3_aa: CSVLINPGTEAFF

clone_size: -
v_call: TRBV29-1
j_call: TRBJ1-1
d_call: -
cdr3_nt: TGCAGCGTTGATCGGCAGGGGAACACTGAAGCTTTCTTT
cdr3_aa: CSVDRQGNTEAFF

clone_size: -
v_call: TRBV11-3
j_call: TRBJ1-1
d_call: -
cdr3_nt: TGTGCCAGCAGCCTAGGACAGTATGCTGAAGCTTTCTTT
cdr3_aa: CASSLGQYAEAFF

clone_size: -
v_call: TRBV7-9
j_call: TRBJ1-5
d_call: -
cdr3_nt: TGTGCCAGCAGCCTACACAGGACCGGGGGCAACAACAATCAGCCCCAGCATTTT
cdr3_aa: CASSLHRTGGNNNQPQHF

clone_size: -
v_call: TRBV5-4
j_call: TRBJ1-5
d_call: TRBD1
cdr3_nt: TGTGCCAGCAGCTCAGGACAGGGGAATGATCAGCCCCAGCATTTT
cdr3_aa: CASSSGQGNDQPQHF

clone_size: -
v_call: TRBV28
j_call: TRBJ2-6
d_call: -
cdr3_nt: TGTGCCAGCAGTCTTTCACGCTCAGGGGCCAACGTCCTGACTTTC
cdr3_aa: CASSLSRSGANVLTF